This T cell receptor beta chain was captured in a study of cytomegalovirus exposure and HLA in healthy donors. Study summary: The 130 or so validation repertoires used a platform that matched the one used for the 600 to 700 first-cohort repertoires, as a later analysis reported.

Germline V gene sequence: CDR1 MNHNY, CDR2 SVGAGI (reference sequence). The CDR3 consists of 16 residues. The V and J ends lost 5 bases and 2 bases, in that order; junction bases with no gene match: 7. Whole-study results and caveats: Rare TCR sequences dominated, though some public TCRs recurred in many donors. A few CMV-associated chains were confirmed in vitro to be specific for CMV antigens. The study designated over 150 TCR beta chains cytomegalovirus-associated.

Only in-frame clones appear in the TCRdb table, and some are missing; sequencing was by immunoSEQ multiplex PCR. The sample lists roughly 120,000 clones; more than 70% were seen once. This clone appeared a few times. The antigen is undetermined. The clonotype was recovered from a man younger than 30 in good health and CMV-seronegative. Material for sequencing was PBMCs. V and J are TRBV6-6 and TRBJ1-2, with 11 bases that match TRBD1. CDR3: CASSPGTGGKNYGYTF. CDR3 sequence (DNA): TGTGCCAGCAGTCCAGGGACAGGGGGGAAGAACTATGGCTACACCTTC.